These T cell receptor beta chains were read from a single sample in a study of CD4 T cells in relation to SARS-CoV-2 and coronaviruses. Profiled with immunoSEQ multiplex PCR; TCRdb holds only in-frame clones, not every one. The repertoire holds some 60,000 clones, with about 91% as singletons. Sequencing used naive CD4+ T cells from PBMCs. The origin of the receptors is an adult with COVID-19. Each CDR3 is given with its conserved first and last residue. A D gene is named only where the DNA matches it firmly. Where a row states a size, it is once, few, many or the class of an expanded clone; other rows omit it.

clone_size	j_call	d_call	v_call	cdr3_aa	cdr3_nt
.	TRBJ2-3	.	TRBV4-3	CASSQVGSIGDTQYF	TGCGCCAGCAGCCAAGTTGGTTCCATTGGGGATACGCAGTATTTT
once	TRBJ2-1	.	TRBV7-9	CASSSSPNEQFF	TGTGCCAGCAGCTCTAGCCCCAATGAGCAGTTCTTC
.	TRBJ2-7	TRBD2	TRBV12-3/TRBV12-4	CASSSQREIEQYF	TGTGCCAGCAGTTCTCAGCGGGAGATCGAGCAGTACTTC
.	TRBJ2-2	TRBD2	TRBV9	CASSPQGLAGAGELFF	TGTGCCAGCAGCCCACAGGGACTAGCGGGAGCCGGGGAGCTGTTTTTT
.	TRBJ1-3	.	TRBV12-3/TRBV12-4	CASRPPSGNTIYF	TGTGCCAGCAGGCCTCCCTCTGGAAACACCATATATTTT
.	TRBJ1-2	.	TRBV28	CASNLGGSRGYTF	TGTGCCAGCAACCTCGGGGGGAGTCGTGGCTACACCTTC
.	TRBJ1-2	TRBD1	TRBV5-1	CASSDTGGAGGYTF	TGCGCCAGCAGCGATACAGGGGGCGCGGGTGGCTACACCTTC
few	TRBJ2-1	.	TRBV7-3	CASSLLAMTYNEQFF	TGTGCCAGCAGCTTACTAGCCATGACCTACAATGAGCAGTTCTTC
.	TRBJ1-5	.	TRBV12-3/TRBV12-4	CASSFRGNQPQHF	TGTGCCAGCAGTTTCAGAGGAAATCAGCCCCAGCATTTT
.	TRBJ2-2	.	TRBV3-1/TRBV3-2	CASSRLNGELFF	TGTGCCAGCAGCCGTCTGAACGGGGAGCTGTTTTTT
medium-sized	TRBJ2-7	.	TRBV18	CASSPGTESYEQYF	TGTGCCAGCTCACCCGGGACGGAATCCTACGAGCAGTACTTC
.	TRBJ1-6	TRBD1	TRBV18	CASSPGQGANSPLHF	TGTGCCAGCTCCCCGGGACAGGGGGCAAATTCACCCCTCCACTTT
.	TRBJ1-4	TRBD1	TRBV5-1	CASRTGTGSSNEKLFF	TGCGCCAGCAGAACCGGGACAGGGTCTAGTAATGAAAAACTGTTTTTT
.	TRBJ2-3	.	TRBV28	CASHQGIADTQYF	TGTGCCAGCCACCAGGGGATCGCAGATACGCAGTATTTT
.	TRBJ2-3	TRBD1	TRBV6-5	CASSNRDRGLDTQYF	TGTGCCAGCAGTAACCGGGACAGGGGGCTAGATACGCAGTATTTT
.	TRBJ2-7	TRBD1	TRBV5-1	CASCSGTGVTYEQYF	TGCGCCAGCTGTTCCGGGACAGGAGTTACCTACGAGCAGTACTTC
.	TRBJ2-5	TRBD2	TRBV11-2	CASSLGLAVKTTQETQYF	TGTGCCAGCAGCTTGGGCCTAGCGGTGAAGACCACCCAAGAGACCCAGTACTTC
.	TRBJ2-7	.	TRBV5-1	CASSLLGTGSYEQYF	TGCGCCAGCAGCTTGTTGGGTACGGGCAGCTACGAGCAGTACTTC
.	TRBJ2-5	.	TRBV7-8	CASSGVRETQYF	TGTGCCAGCAGCGGGGTCCGGGAGACCCAGTACTTC
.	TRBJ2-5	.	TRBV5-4	CASSSLWGRETQYF	TGTGCCAGCAGCTCCCTCTGGGGGAGGGAGACCCAGTACTTC
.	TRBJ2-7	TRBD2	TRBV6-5	CASSYSPTSGAEQYF	TGTGCCAGCAGTTACTCCCCGACTAGCGGGGCCGAGCAGTACTTC
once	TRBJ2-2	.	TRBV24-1	CATSDFSSGVDGELFF	TGTGCCACCAGTGATTTTAGCAGTGGGGTGGACGGGGAGCTGTTTTTT
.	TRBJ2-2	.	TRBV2	CASALASNTGELFF	TGTGCCAGCGCCCTAGCGTCGAACACCGGGGAGCTGTTTTTT
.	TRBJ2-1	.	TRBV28	CASSLLGGGGLEFF	TGTGCCAGCAGTTTATTAGGAGGGGGAGGTTTAGAGTTCTTC
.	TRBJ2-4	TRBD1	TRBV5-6	CASSSDRGSVKNIQYF	TGTGCCAGCAGCTCGGACAGGGGGTCCGTCAAAAACATTCAGTACTTC
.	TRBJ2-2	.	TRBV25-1	CASSEPGRDTGELFF	TGTGCCAGCAGTGAACCCGGGCGGGACACCGGGGAGCTGTTTTTT
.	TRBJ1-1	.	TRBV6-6	CASSYSMNTEAFF	TGTGCCAGCAGTTACTCGATGAACACTGAAGCTTTCTTT
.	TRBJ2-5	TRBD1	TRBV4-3	CASSLGGGRGETQYF	TGCGCCAGCAGCCTAGGGGGCGGTAGGGGAGAGACCCAGTACTTC
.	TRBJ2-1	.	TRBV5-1	CASSLSGWLYNEQFF	TGCGCCAGCAGCTTGTCGGGGTGGTTGTACAATGAGCAGTTCTTC
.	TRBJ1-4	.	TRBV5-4	CASSSNWGEKLFF	TGTGCCAGCAGCTCAAACTGGGGGGAAAAACTGTTTTTT
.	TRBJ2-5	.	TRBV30	CAWTLGQQETQYF	TGTGCCTGGACCCTCGGACAGCAAGAGACCCAGTACTTC
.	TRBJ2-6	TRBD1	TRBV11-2	CASSSHGDRAGANVLTF	TGTGCCAGCAGCTCGCATGGGGACAGGGCTGGGGCCAACGTCCTGACTTTC
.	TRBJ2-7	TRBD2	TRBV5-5	CASSLGVAGIGRNEQYF	TGTGCCAGCAGCCTGGGCGTAGCGGGTATCGGGAGGAACGAGCAGTACTTC
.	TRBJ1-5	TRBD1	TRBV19	CASSILPGQGGRPQHF	TGTGCCAGTAGTATCCTACCCGGACAGGGAGGTCGGCCCCAGCATTTT
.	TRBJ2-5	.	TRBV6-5	CASSYIQGVRQETQYF	TGTGCCAGCAGTTACATACAGGGAGTACGCCAAGAGACCCAGTACTTC
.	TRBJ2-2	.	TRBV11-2	CASSKIHSGALGELFF	TGTGCCAGCAGCAAAATACACTCGGGGGCATTGGGGGAGCTGTTTTTT
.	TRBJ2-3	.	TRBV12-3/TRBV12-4	CASSLAGGDTQYF	TGTGCCAGCAGTTTAGCGGGAGGAGATACGCAGTATTTT
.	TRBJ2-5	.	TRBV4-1	CASTKTLGLKEQYF	TGCGCCAGCACTAAAACTCTTGGGTTAAAAGAGCAGTACTTC
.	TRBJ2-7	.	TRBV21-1	CASSNDRVHEQYF	TGTGCCAGCAGCAATGACAGGGTCCACGAGCAGTACTTC
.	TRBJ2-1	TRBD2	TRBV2	CASGSGSAQFF	TGTGCCAGCGGCAGCGGGAGTGCGCAGTTCTTC
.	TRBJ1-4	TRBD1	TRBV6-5	CASSNDRDEKLFF	TGTGCCAGCAGTAACGACAGGGATGAAAAACTGTTTTTT
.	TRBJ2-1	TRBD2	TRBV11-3	CASSSWTSGSDNEQFF	TGTGCCAGCAGCTCATGGACTAGCGGGAGTGATAATGAGCAGTTCTTC
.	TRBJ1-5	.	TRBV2	CASSVRTVAEPQHF	TGTGCCAGCAGTGTACGGACAGTGGCGGAGCCCCAGCATTTT
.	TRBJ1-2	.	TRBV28	CASSLAAGLGYTF	TGTGCCAGCAGCTTAGCGGCAGGGCTGGGCTACACCTTC
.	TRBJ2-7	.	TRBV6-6	CASSYEGTYEQYF	TGTGCCAGCAGTTACGAGGGGACCTACGAGCAGTACTTC
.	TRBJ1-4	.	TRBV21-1	CASSKAQGYVEKLFF	TGTGCCAGCAGCAAAGCCCAGGGGTATGTTGAAAAACTGTTTTTT
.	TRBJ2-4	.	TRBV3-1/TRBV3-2	CASSPVLKDFKVQYF	TGTGCCAGCAGCCCCGTATTGAAGGACTTCAAGGTTCAGTACTTC
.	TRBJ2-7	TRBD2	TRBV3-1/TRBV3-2	CASSQGGSRTYEQYF	TGTGCCAGCAGCCAGGGGGGGTCCCGAACCTACGAGCAGTACTTC
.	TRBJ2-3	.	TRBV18	CASSPSSRATDTQYF	TGTGCCAGCTCACCATCGTCCAGGGCCACAGATACGCAGTATTTT
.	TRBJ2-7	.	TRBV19	CASSRQQSSYEQYF	TGTGCCAGTAGCAGGCAGCAGTCGTCCTACGAGCAGTACTTC
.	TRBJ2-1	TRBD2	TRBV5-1	CASSSLSGSLLEQFF	TGCGCCAGCAGCTCCCTTAGCGGGAGTCTCCTTGAGCAGTTCTTC
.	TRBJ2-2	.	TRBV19	CASSVPAVGRANTGELFF	TGTGCCAGTAGTGTGCCCGCTGTCGGGAGAGCGAACACCGGGGAGCTGTTTTTT
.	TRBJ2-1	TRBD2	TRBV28	CASSSRSGRGYNEQFF	TGTGCCAGCAGCTCCAGAAGCGGGAGGGGGTACAATGAGCAGTTCTTC
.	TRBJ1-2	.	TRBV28	CASSRKTRDYGYTF	TGTGCCAGCAGTAGAAAGACCCGAGACTATGGCTACACCTTC